These 31 T cell receptor beta chains originate from one sample sequenced in a study of cytomegalovirus exposure and HLA in healthy donors. Vbeta (60) and Jbeta (13) primers were used in the PCR. Clones were sequenced by immunoSEQ multiplex PCR, and TCRdb holds only the in-frame ones, with some missing. The sample has about 140,000 clones, roughly 80% seen once. Input material: PBMCs. Receptors were obtained from a woman in her 40s in good health and CMV-seropositive.

This chain links TRBV4-1 with TRBJ1-1; D uncertain. Germline loops: CDR1 MGHRA, CDR2 YSYEKL. Trimming removed 4 bases from V and 4 bases from J, with 13 bases in between. The length of the CDR3 is 14 residues. CDR3 in amino acids: CASSLGLMGTEAFF. The DNA for the CDR3 is TGCGCCAGCAGCCTCGGACTGATGGGCACTGAAGCTTTCTTT.

This clone was observed a few times. V gene TRBV5-1 combines with J gene TRBJ1-2, with 9 bases lining up with TRBD1. In germline, CDR1 is SGHRS, CDR2 YFSETQ. The CDR3 length is 14 residues. J gave up 8 bases and V 5 bases, and 10 bases lay outside the gene matches. The CDR3 is CASRQNTGGNGYTF. The CDR3 DNA reads as TGCGCCAGCAGACAAAACACAGGGGGCAACGGCTACACCTTC.

CDR3 bases: TGTGCCAGCAGTGAAGGACAGGGGTTGGGCATTCAGTACTTC. This sequence encodes CASSEGQGLGIQYF. The genes are TRBV6-5 and TRBJ2-4; 9 bases are shared with TRBD1. With 5 bases clipped from V and 9 bases from J, the junction kept 8 bases outside the gene matches. This CDR3 has 14 amino acids. In germline, CDR1 is MNHEY, CDR2 SVGAGI.

This clone was seen only once. This chain links TRBV29-1 with TRBJ2-3; 7 bases are shared with TRBD2. CDR3 length: 13 amino acids. Per germline, CDR1 SQVTM and CDR2 ANQGSEA. Trimming took 6 bases from V and 2 from J; bases not matched to a gene: 5. The CDR3 DNA follows: TGCAGCGTCCAGCGGGGAGTCACAGATACGCAGTATTTT. Translating it yields CSVQRGVTDTQYF.

This sequence joins TRBV6-6 and TRBJ1-3, with D possibly being TRBD1 (6 bases). The CDR3 extends over 13 amino acids. The germline V gene has CDR1 MNHNY and CDR2 SVGAGI (reference sequence). The germline V and J ends were trimmed by 4 bases and 7 bases, with 11 bases remaining between them. The CDR3 is CASSLQGGNTIYF. DNA for the CDR3: TGTGCCAGCAGTTTACAGGGAGGGAACACCATATATTTT.

CDR3 residues: CASSVGTARADTQYF. Written as DNA, the CDR3 is TGTGCCAGCAGCGTAGGGACAGCCAGGGCAGATACGCAGTATTTT. This chain uses TRBV9 with TRBJ2-3; TRBD1 is a possible D gene (6 bases). The V and J ends lost 0 bases and 4 bases respectively, with 12 bases between them. Looked up from germline, CDR1 is SGDLS and CDR2 is YYNGEE. The CDR3 covers 15 residues.

V is TRBV5-1 and J is TRBJ1-6, with 7 bases matching TRBD1. CDR1 and CDR2 from the germline V gene are SGHRS and YFSETQ. J was trimmed by 7 bases and V by 4 bases; bases with no gene match: 11. The CDR3 is 16 amino acids. The CDR3 DNA sequence: TGCGCCAGCAGCAAGGGGACAGTTCTCATAAATTCACCCCTCCACTTT. It codes for CASSKGTVLINSPLHF.

The genes are TRBV5-1 and TRBJ2-1; D unclear. The V and J ends lost 0 bases and 6 bases respectively, with 7 bases between them. This CDR3 comprises 13 residues. Germline V gene lookup returns CDR1 SGHRS and CDR2 YFSETQ. CDR3 in amino acids: CASSLGVVNEQFF. The CDR3 DNA is TGCGCCAGCAGCTTGGGTGTAGTCAATGAGCAGTTCTTC.

J is TRBJ2-3 and V is TRBV10-3; 9 nucleotides match TRBD2. Germline CDR1 reads ENHRY; CDR2 reads SYGVKD. J gave up 3 bases and V 0 bases, and 7 bases lay outside the gene matches. This CDR3 has 17 amino acids. The CDR3, as DNA: TGTGCCATCAGTGAGTCGATAATAGCGGGGGAGACAGATACGCAGTATTTT. It is translated as CAISESIIAGETDTQYF.

This chain connects TRBV6-7 to TRBJ2-5; TRBD1 aligns across 7 bases. The better agreement between TRBJ2-7 and the DNA end casts doubt on the J call. TRBV6-7 falls under the ORF class, with uncertain function. The CDR3 consists of 18 residues. In DNA form, the CDR3 reads TGTGCCAGCAGTTACCCGACCTCCCCAGGGCAGGGGGTAAACGAGCAGTACTTC. It specifies CASSYPTSPGQGVNEQYF.

The chain combines TRBV5-1 with TRBJ2-1, with TRBD2 as a possible D gene (7 bases). Per the germline V gene, CDR1 is SGHRS and CDR2 is YFSETQ. With 5 bases removed from V and 4 bases from J, the gap between germline ends came to 13 bases. The CDR3 extends over 14 amino acids. This chain's CDR3 is CASRGGGAYNEQFF. CDR3 nucleotides: TGCGCCAGCAGGGGAGGGGGAGCTTACAATGAGCAGTTCTTC.

V gene TRBV5-1 combines with J gene TRBJ2-7, with 13 bases that match TRBD2. J lost 3 bases, V lost 5 bases, and 5 bases had no gene match. In germline, CDR1 is SGHRS, CDR2 YFSETQ. The CDR3 is made up of 15 amino acids. CDR3 DNA: TGCGCCAGCAGGTGGGGGACTAGCGGGAACTACGAGCAGTACTTC. It translates to CASRWGTSGNYEQYF.

The J gene is TRBJ1-5, the V gene TRBV7-8, with 7 positions matching TRBD1. CDR1 is SGHVS and CDR2 is FQNEAQ in the germline V gene. CDR3 length equals 16 residues. Germline trimming cut 0 bases from V and 0 bases from J; bases unmatched to any gene: 2. The CDR3 DNA is TGTGCCAGCAGCTTAGCGGGACAGATTAGCAATCAGCCCCAGCATTTT. Residues: CASSLAGQISNQPQHF. The variable domain in full, with the rest retrieved from reference TRBV7-8 and TRBJ1-5, is GAGVSQSPRYKVAKRGQDVALRCDPISGHVSLFWYQQALGQGPEFLTYFQNEAQLDKSGLPSDRFFAERPEGSVSTLKIQRTQQEDSAVYLCASSLAGQISNQPQHFGDGTRLSIL.

There are a few counts of this clone. The chain has TRBV28 and TRBJ1-5; D not certain. Germline CDR1 and CDR2: MDHEN and SYDVKM. The V and J ends lost 5 bases and 3 bases respectively, with 14 bases between them. This CDR3 is 15 amino acids long. The CDR3 region is CASSIPRRFNQPQHF. CDR3 in DNA: TGTGCCAGCAGTATTCCGAGGAGGTTCAATCAGCCCCAGCATTTT.

This clone was seen a handful of times. J is TRBJ1-5 and V is TRBV25-1; TRBD1 aligns across 7 bases. V lost 6 bases, J lost 4 bases, and 0 bases stayed unmatched. CDR3 length equals 12 residues. Looked up from germline, CDR1 is MGHDK and CDR2 is SYGVNS. For the CDR3, the DNA is TGTGCCAGCAGACAGGGGAATCAGCCCCAGCATTTT. Its protein is CASRQGNQPQHF.

V is TRBV12-5 and J is TRBJ2-1; D unresolved. CDR3 size: 12 residues. V dropped 4 bases and J dropped 7 bases, with 8 bases sitting between them. Per germline, CDR1 LGHNT and CDR2 FRNRAP. CDR3 bases: TGTGCTAGTGGTTCAAGCCTTAATGAGCAGTTCTTC. Its translation is CASGSSLNEQFF. Supplemented by reference TRBV12-5 and TRBJ2-1, the full variable domain reads DARVTQTPRHKVTEMGQEVTMRCQPILGHNTVFWYRQTMMQGLELLAYFRNRAPLDDSGMPKDRFSAEMPDATLATLKIQPSEPRDSAVYFCASGSSLNEQFFGPGTRLTVL.

The chain combines TRBV28 with TRBJ2-7; TRBD1 agrees at 9 bases. This CDR3 is built from 15 residues. Germline V lookup: CDR1 MDHEN, CDR2 SYDVKM. J was trimmed by 1 base and V by 6 bases; bases with no gene match: 7. The chain's CDR3 is CASSGSGTGSYEQYF. Written as DNA, the CDR3 is TGTGCCAGCAGCGGATCCGGGACAGGGTCCTACGAGCAGTACTTC.

The genes are TRBV4-1 and TRBJ2-7, with TRBD2 matching over 14 bases. V was pared by 4 bases and J by 4 bases, with 6 bases of the junction left unmatched. This CDR3 spans 16 amino acids. Germline lookup yields CDR1 MGHRA and CDR2 YSYEKL. The CDR3 coding sequence is TGCGCCAGCAGCCCGGGACTAGCGGGAGCGGGGTACGAGCAGTACTTC. Its protein product is CASSPGLAGAGYEQYF.

This clone was detected a few times. The CDR3 DNA sequence: TGTGCCAGCACCCCCCGTTCCTCCTATAATTCACCCCTCCACTTT. It codes for CASTPRSSYNSPLHF. This chain uses TRBV5-6 with TRBJ1-6; D gene unclear. V lost 6 bases and J 0 bases, leaving 10 bases between the germline ends. Germline V gene sequence: CDR1 SGHDT, CDR2 YYEEEE. This CDR3 is built from 15 residues.

The V call is TRBV29-1, the J call TRBJ1-5; maybe TRBD1 (5 bases). Germline lookup yields CDR1 SQVTM and CDR2 ANQGSEA. V was clipped by 6 bases and J by 2 bases, with 11 bases between them. The CDR3 consists of 13 residues. The CDR3 nucleotides are TGCAGCGTAAGGGTAGGGGGCAATCAGCCCCAGCATTTT. The encoded protein is CSVRVGGNQPQHF.

This chain links TRBV6-6 with TRBJ1-1, with D uncertain. V gave up 8 bases and J gave up 0 bases, with 10 bases separating them. CDR1 and CDR2 from the germline V gene are MNHNY and SVGAGI (reference sequence). The CDR3 runs to 13 residues. The CDR3, as DNA: TGTGCCAGCCAAAACCCGGTGAACACTGAAGCTTTCTTT. Translated, it gives CASQNPVNTEAFF.

The chain carries TRBV7-9 and TRBJ1-1, with 9 bases matching TRBD1. Germline assignment: CDR1 SEHNR and CDR2 FQNEAQ (reference sequence). This CDR3 has 13 amino acids. V gave up 1 base and J gave up 6 bases; unmatched junction bases: 0. The CDR3 reads CASSLGQGAEAFF. The CDR3 DNA reads TGTGCCAGCAGCTTAGGACAGGGGGCTGAAGCTTTCTTT.

This clone was observed a handful of times. The chain carries TRBV27 and TRBJ1-2; tentative D call: TRBD1 (5 bases). The germline V and J ends were trimmed by 2 bases and 0 bases, with 7 bases remaining between them. The CDR3 totals 14 residues. Germline values: CDR1 MNHEY, CDR2 SMNVEV (reference sequence). CDR3 DNA sequence: TGTGCCAGCAGTTTAAAGACAGCTAACTATGGCTACACCTTC. Translation gives CASSLKTANYGYTF.

This chain connects TRBV4-3 to TRBJ2-7; TRBD1 might be the D (5 bases). Germline V CDR1 and CDR2: LGHNA, YSLEER. Trimming removed 0 bases at V and 7 bases at J, with 10 bases between. The CDR3 length is 13 residues. The CDR3 DNA follows: TGCGCCAGCAGCCAAGAGCAGGGTACTGAGCAGTACTTC. Translating it yields CASSQEQGTEQYF.

The J gene is TRBJ1-2, the V gene TRBV6-4; 8 nucleotides agree with TRBD1. The junction had 17 bases not matched to a gene; V was cut back by 9 bases and J by 8 bases. The CDR3 is 15 residues long. The germline gives CDR1 MRHNA, CDR2 SNTAGT. The chain's CDR3 is CARYLGRGRDGGYTF. The CDR3 nucleotides read TGTGCCAGATACTTGGGCAGGGGGCGAGATGGGGGCTACACCTTC.

The V and J genes are TRBV6-1 and TRBJ1-1, with no clear D. Trimming cost V 5 bases and J 6 bases, with 19 bases left between them. Germline CDR1 and CDR2: MNHNS and SASEGT. This CDR3 has 15 residues. CDR3 amino acids: CASSSTWAGRSEAFF. The CDR3 DNA reads as TGTGCCAGCAGTTCGACGTGGGCAGGTCGCTCTGAAGCTTTCTTT.

This chain links TRBV9 with TRBJ2-3, with D tentatively TRBD1 (6 bases). This CDR3 is built from 17 residues. V was trimmed by 4 bases and J by 0 bases, leaving 18 bases between them. Germline CDR1 reads SGDLS; CDR2 reads YYNGEE. This CDR3 is CASSSPTGRASTDTQYF. The CDR3 nucleotides read TGTGCCAGCAGCTCTCCTACAGGGAGAGCTAGCACAGATACGCAGTATTTT.

This clone was counted only a few times. The chain uses TRBV6-6 and TRBJ2-6, with D tentatively TRBD2 (5 bases). The CDR3 length is 13 residues. CDR1 is MNHNY, CDR2 SVGAGI, per germline (reference sequence). Trimming took off 7 bases at V and 4 bases at J, with 8 bases between the two ends. The CDR3 DNA sequence: TGTGCCAGCACGGGGTCCGGGGCCAACGTCCTGACTTTC. Protein sequence: CASTGSGANVLTF.

This sequence joins TRBV2 and TRBJ2-1; perhaps TRBD2 as D (5 bases). The CDR3 totals 16 residues. The V gene's germline CDR1 is SNHLY and CDR2 FYNNEI. Trimming stripped 3 bases from V and 2 bases from J, with 14 bases between. Written as DNA, the CDR3 is TGTGCCAGCAGTGACCCCGCGGCCGGGACCTACAATGAGCAGTTCTTC. Its translation is CASSDPAAGTYNEQFF.

This rearrangement joins TRBV7-9 to TRBJ2-1; 8 bases match TRBD2. V shed 4 bases and J 1 base; nucleotides not matched to a gene: 12. Germline CDR1 and CDR2: SEHNR and FQNEAQ (reference sequence). This CDR3 has 18 amino acids. This CDR3 reads CASSSTHYSGASYNEQFF. The CDR3 region has the DNA TGTGCCAGCAGCTCTACCCATTATAGCGGGGCTTCCTACAATGAGCAGTTCTTC.

Regarding this clone: The same CDR3 also results from other DNA sequences found in this sample. The chain is built from TRBV5-1 and TRBJ2-5, with D perhaps matching TRBD1 (6 bases). The length of the CDR3 is 20 residues. The V gene's germline CDR1 is SGHRS and CDR2 YFSETQ. Trimming stripped 3 bases from V and 4 bases from J, with 31 bases between. The CDR3 DNA reads TGCGCCAGCAGCTGGGGAAAGGGACAAGGGAGTAGTTTGGTTGGAGAGACCCAGTACTTC. Protein product: CASSWGKGQGSSLVGETQYF.